What follows are 22 T cell receptor beta chains derived from one specimen sequenced in a study of blood T cell repertoires in COVID-19. Measured with immunoSEQ multiplex PCR; TCRdb has only the in-frame clones, and not every one. The table records approximately 300,000 clones, about 90% of them present only once. Sequenced input: PBMCs or T cells enriched from blood (not recorded which). The source of these receptors is a woman aged 25 to 45 who had recovered from COVID-19.

The DNA for the CDR3 is TGTGCCAGCAGCGCCCGCCGCCGGGACAGGTTTAATTCACCCCTCCACTTT. Its translation is CASSARRRDRFNSPLHF. The V call is TRBV9, the J call TRBJ1-6; 8 bases match TRBD1. The CDR3 spans 17 residues. Losses at the gene ends were 3 bases for V and 6 bases for J; bases not matched to a gene: 11. CDR1 and CDR2 from the germline V gene are SGDLS and YYNGEE.

The V gene is TRBV11-3, the J gene TRBJ1-1; D is uncertain. The CDR3 covers 13 residues. The V end was cut by 4 bases, the J end by 3 bases, with 9 bases between. CDR1 and CDR2 (germline): SGHNT, YENEEA. Here the CDR3 reads CASSSTTDTEAFF. In nucleotides, the CDR3 is TGTGCCAGCAGCTCTACCACTGACACTGAAGCTTTCTTT.

V usage is TRBV10-3 and J usage is TRBJ1-1; 8 nucleotides match TRBD1. Germline CDR1 is ENHRY and CDR2 is SYGVKD. Losses at the gene ends were 6 bases for V and 8 bases for J; bases not matched to a gene: 8. There are 13 residues in the CDR3. CDR3 in amino acids: CAIREPRTGEAFF. The CDR3 bases are TGTGCCATCAGAGAACCCCGGACAGGGGAAGCTTTCTTT.

The rearrangement links TRBV5-1 to TRBJ2-2; a possible D gene is TRBD2 (7 bases). Trimming took off 5 bases at V and 0 bases at J, with 17 bases between the two ends. The CDR3 sequence is 17 residues long. Germline values: CDR1 SGHRS, CDR2 YFSETQ. CDR3 sequence reads: CASSFGGGRSNTGELFF. The CDR3 DNA is TGCGCCAGCAGTTTCGGCGGGGGCCGTTCGAACACCGGGGAGCTGTTTTTT.

In this sample, this clone turned up once. The chain couples TRBV5-1 to TRBJ1-1; 10 bases line up with TRBD1. Germline values: CDR1 SGHRS, CDR2 YFSETQ. This CDR3 has 12 amino acids. The junction had 2 bases not matched to a gene; V was cut back by 9 bases and J by 3 bases. CDR3 loop: CATGQGDTEAFF. The CDR3 DNA sequence: TGCGCCACTGGACAGGGGGACACTGAAGCTTTCTTT. Based on the CDR3 plus reference TRBV5-1 and TRBJ1-1, the full variable domain is KAGVTQTPRYLIKTRGQQVTLSCSPISGHRSVSWYQQTPGQGLQFLFEYFSETQRNKGNFPGRFSGRQFSNSRSEMNVSTLELGDSALYLCATGQGDTEAFFGQGTRLTVV.

The genes are TRBV19 and TRBJ2-5; D might be TRBD2 (6 bases). The CDR3 contains 13 residues. CDR1 and CDR2 (germline): LNHDA, SQIVND (reference sequence). V lost 5 bases to trimming and J lost 5 bases, with 12 bases between them. CDR3: CASSSGGLETQYF. CDR3 nucleotide sequence: TGTGCCAGTAGTTCCGGGGGACTGGAGACCCAGTACTTC. Based on the CDR3 plus reference TRBV19 and TRBJ2-5, the full variable domain is DGGITQSPKYLFRKEGQNVTLSCEQNLNHDAMYWYRQDPGQGLRLIYYSQIVNDFQKGDIAEGYSVSREKKESFPLTVTSAQKNPTAFYLCASSSGGLETQYFGPGTRLLVL.

This clone has more than one count but fewer than ten. This chain links TRBV19 with TRBJ1-1; a weak D match, TRBD1 (6 bases). The CDR3 totals 15 residues. Germline V gene data show CDR1 as LNHDA and CDR2 as SQIVND (reference sequence). Trimming took off 7 bases at V and 1 base at J, with 16 bases between the two ends. This chain's CDR3 is CASMTRGAGNTEAFF. The CDR3 bases are TGTGCCAGTATGACGCGGGGGGCTGGGAACACTGAAGCTTTCTTT.

The chain uses TRBV27 and TRBJ1-5, with D possibly being TRBD1 (5 bases). Germline V CDR1 and CDR2: MNHEY, SMNVEV (reference sequence). V was shortened by 3 bases and J by 4 bases, with 10 bases between the two germline ends. The CDR3 is made up of 14 amino acids. The CDR3 loop is CASSFWGRNQPQHF. CDR3 nucleotides: TGTGCCAGCAGTTTTTGGGGGAGGAATCAGCCCCAGCATTTT.

This clone was seen once. The same CDR3 is also encoded by other DNA sequences in this sample. V and J are TRBV6-5 and TRBJ1-3; 7 bases are a match to TRBD1. The V gene end was trimmed by 4 bases and the J gene end by 4 bases; junction bases not matched to a gene: 4. CDR3 length equals 14 residues. The germline V gene has CDR1 MNHEY and CDR2 SVGAGI. CDR3 bases: TGTGCCAGCAGTTTACAGGGGACCGGAAACACCATATATTTT. It encodes CASSLQGTGNTIYF.

Points on this clone: A read error may produce the germline difference seen at one junction end. V and J are TRBV7-7 and TRBJ1-3, with no clear D. CDR1 and CDR2 from the germline V gene are SSHAT and FNYEAQ (reference sequence). The CDR3 totals 14 residues. DNA for the CDR3: TGTGCTAGCAGCCAAGGAGGTTCGGGAAACACCATATATTTT. Protein: CASSQGGSGNTIYF.

DNA for the CDR3: TGTGCCTGTAGACAGATCTACGAGCAGTACTTC. It yields the protein CACRQIYEQYF. This sequence joins TRBV6-5 and TRBJ2-7; D possibly corresponds to TRBD1 (5 bases). The CDR3 extends over 11 amino acids. CDR1 MNHEY and CDR2 SVGAGI come from the germline V gene. Between the trimmed V and J ends, which lost 11 bases and 3 bases, there was a span of 11 bases.

The chain has TRBV19 and TRBJ2-3; a weak D match, TRBD2 (5 bases). CDR3 length: 14 amino acids. Germline V gene sequence: CDR1 LNHDA, CDR2 SQIVND (reference sequence). Deletions cut 3 bases from V and 3 bases from J, with 10 bases between. The DNA of the CDR3 is TGTGCCAGTAGTATCTTCGCGGGTACAGATACGCAGTATTTT. Translating gives CASSIFAGTDTQYF.

V and J are TRBV2 and TRBJ1-6; D possibly corresponds to TRBD1 (6 bases). CDR1 is SNHLY and CDR2 is FYNNEI in the germline V gene. Deletions cut 3 bases from V and 2 bases from J, with 20 bases between. This CDR3 comprises 19 residues. The CDR3 DNA follows: TGTGCCAGCAGTGATTCTTTGCAGGACAGTCGCCCCTATAATTCACCCCTCCACTTT. It is translated as CASSDSLQDSRPYNSPLHF.

The DNA of the CDR3 is TGTGCCAGCAGTCCACAGGGTCTTAACACTGAAGCTTTCTTT. Amino acids: CASSPQGLNTEAFF. The chain links TRBV27 to TRBJ1-1; weak D call: TRBD1 (6 bases). Trimming stripped 5 bases from V and 2 bases from J, with 12 bases between. Per germline, CDR1 MNHEY and CDR2 SMNVEV (reference sequence). The CDR3 sequence is 14 residues long.

The chain combines TRBV30 with TRBJ2-5; 8 bases agree with TRBD2. The CDR3 runs to 15 residues. The germline CDR1 and CDR2 sequences are GTSNPN and SVGIG (reference sequence). J lost 4 bases, V lost 0 bases, and 7 bases had no gene match. CDR3 in amino acids: CAWSVPGGAGETQYF. CDR3 in DNA: TGTGCCTGGAGTGTACCCGGGGGGGCCGGAGAGACCCAGTACTTC.

The chain recombines TRBV20-1 with TRBJ2-7; 10 bases map to TRBD2. This CDR3 comprises 14 residues. Germline CDR1 reads DFQATT; CDR2 reads SNEGSKA (reference sequence). After removal of 6 bases from V and 0 bases from J, the junction contained 5 bases not matched to a gene. CDR3 in amino acids: CSASSGGNSYEQYF. CDR3 bases: TGCAGTGCGAGTAGCGGGGGGAACTCCTACGAGCAGTACTTC.

The table lists this clone with a few counts. The chain recombines TRBV7-2 with TRBJ1-2; tentative D call: TRBD1 (5 bases). V was shortened by 0 bases and J by 4 bases, with 12 bases between the two germline ends. This CDR3 spans 15 amino acids. Germline V gene data show CDR1 as SGHTA and CDR2 as FQGNSA. CDR3 loop: CASSLAGDYGYGYTF. CDR3 DNA: TGTGCCAGCAGCTTAGCGGGGGACTACGGCTATGGCTACACCTTC.

The V and J genes are TRBV15 and TRBJ2-7, with D perhaps TRBD1 (6 bases). Germline lookup yields CDR1 LNHNV and CDR2 YYDKDF (reference sequence). The CDR3 runs to 15 residues. The ends were cut back, 1 base at V and 0 bases at J, with 10 bases in the middle. CDR3 residues: CATSRGTGSSYEQYF. CDR3 nucleotides: TGTGCCACCAGCAGAGGTACAGGGAGCTCCTACGAGCAGTACTTC.

CDR3 in DNA: TGTGCCAGCAGCTTAGTGGGGGGGCGCACAGATACGCAGTATTTT. Translating gives CASSLVGGRTDTQYF. The chain uses TRBV7-2 and TRBJ2-3; TRBD2 is a possible D gene (7 bases). V was shortened by 1 base and J by 1 base, with 9 bases between the two germline ends. Germline loops: CDR1 SGHTA, CDR2 FQGNSA. CDR3 length: 15 amino acids.

A word on this clone: This same CDR3 is encoded by further DNA sequences in the sample. The V and J genes are TRBV5-1 and TRBJ1-3; D gene uncertain. V gave up 4 bases and J gave up 0 bases, with 8 bases separating them. The germline V gene has CDR1 SGHRS and CDR2 YFSETQ. The CDR3 runs 14 residues. The CDR3, as DNA: TGCGCCAGCAGCCCAGGTGCCTCTGGAAACACCATATATTTT. It specifies CASSPGASGNTIYF.

The rearrangement joins TRBV19 to TRBJ1-2; D ambiguous. Trimming removed 6 bases from V and 6 bases from J, with 14 bases in between. CDR1 is LNHDA and CDR2 is SQIVND in the germline V gene (reference sequence). CDR3 size: 13 residues. The CDR3 DNA follows: TGTGCCAGTAGGCGGAGGATCTATGATGGCTACACCTTC. Its translation is CASRRRIYDGYTF. The whole variable domain, remainder taken from reference TRBV19 and TRBJ1-2, is DGGITQSPKYLFRKEGQNVTLSCEQNLNHDAMYWYRQDPGQGLRLIYYSQIVNDFQKGDIAEGYSVSREKKESFPLTVTSAQKNPTAFYLCASRRRIYDGYTFGSGTRLTVV.

CDR3 region: CASSLFPSSGGAGDTQYF. As DNA, the CDR3 is TGTGCCAGCAGCTTATTCCCGTCTAGCGGGGGGGCGGGAGATACGCAGTATTTT. The V call is TRBV7-8, the J call TRBJ2-3, with 12 nucleotides matching TRBD2. The germline gives CDR1 SGHVS, CDR2 FQNEAQ. V lost 2 bases to trimming and J lost 5 bases; unmatched junction nucleotides: 11. The CDR3 spans 18 residues.